This T cell receptor beta chain was documented in a study of CD8 T cells in ankylosing spondylitis. Whole-study results and caveats: Significantly higher representation of disease-linked clones was reported for matched ankylosing spondylitis synovial fluid.

TCRdb re-called the 5' RACE reads through MiXCR, storing one row per CDR3 protein. The sample consists of around 100,000 distinct CDR3 sequences, less than 25% of them appearing once. Details on this clonotype: Its specificity is not known.

This CDR3 has 14 residues. Germline V gene sequence: CDR1 LNHDA, CDR2 SQIVND (reference sequence). Trimming removed 3 bases from V and 7 bases from J; junction bases left unmatched: 3. This sequence joins TRBV19 and TRBJ2-3; 11 bases agree with TRBD2. This TCR was sampled from a male donor with ankylosing spondylitis. The sequenced sample was synovial fluid, either unsorted or a sorted T cell fraction (not recorded which). The CDR3 sequence is CASSIETSGNTQYF. The CDR3 DNA is TGTGCCAGTAGTATTGAGACTAGCGGGAATACGCAGTATTTT.